This TCR beta chain emerged from a study of cytomegalovirus exposure and HLA in healthy donors. Study-level findings and limits: Rare TCR sequences predominated, though certain public TCRs were found in many donors. TCR beta V segments were, for the most part, productive about 87% or about 30% of the time in an earlier analysis.

CDR1 is MNHEY, CDR2 SVGAGI, per germline. After removal of 5 bases from V and 8 bases from J, the junction contained 11 bases not matched to a gene. This CDR3 region has 15 residues. A note on this clone: Its antigen is unidentified.

It was with 60 Vbeta and 13 Jbeta primers that the PCR ran. Measured with immunoSEQ multiplex PCR; TCRdb has only the in-frame clones, and not every one. This sample has around 130,000 clones, with roughly 8.3% found just once. The TCR sequence derives from a man aged 35 to 55 in good health and CMV-seronegative. This chain links TRBV6-5 with TRBJ1-4; TRBD1 matches at 7 bases. Material for sequencing was PBMCs. The CDR3 here is CASSPMTGRKEKLFF. CDR3 DNA: TGTGCCAGCAGTCCTATGACAGGGCGAAAAGAAAAACTGTTTTTT.